This T cell receptor beta chain was retrieved from a study of blood T cell repertoires in COVID-19. Under the authors' procedure: Reference gene primer amplification gave estimated nucleated cell counts. Profiling relied on immunoSEQ multiplex PCR, and the TCRdb table lists in-frame clones only, not all of them. V, J and clone size were drawn from that table, and D and trimming were deduced from the DNA. This sample carries 130,000 to 150,000 clones, 85% of them seen once, and the ten largest clones take about 3%. Germline loops: CDR1 MNHEY, CDR2 SVGAGI. CDR3 size: 14 residues. After removal of 1 base from V and 6 bases from J, the junction contained 1 base not matched to a gene.

The TCR sequence derives from a woman between 40 and 55 years old with active or convalescent COVID-19. The sequenced sample consisted of peripheral blood. The chain combines TRBV6-5 with TRBJ1-5; 9 bases are a match to TRBD1. CDR3 residues: CASSYYRGRQPQHF. CDR3 in DNA: TGTGCCAGCAGTTACTACAGGGGGCGTCAGCCCCAGCATTTT.